Included here is one T cell receptor beta chain sequence, with context. Trimming left V 0 bases short and J 5 bases short, with 11 bases between. The CDR3 consists of 14 residues. CDR1 is KGHSH, CDR2 LQKENI, per germline. The data were taken from a study of technical replicates of blood from several donors. The data were produced by immunoSEQ multiplex PCR, yet TCRdb's version contains in-frame clones alone and is incomplete. Of more than 65,000 clones detected, about 94% appear once; the ten largest clones hold approximately 0.27%. The chain joins TRBV18 to TRBJ2-7; D call uncertain. Sequencing input: T cells isolated from PBMCs. This TCR was recovered from a human donor in good health. CDR3 sequence: CASSPPGRPNEQYF. The DNA for the CDR3 is TGTGCCAGCTCACCACCGGGCAGACCAAACGAGCAGTACTTC.